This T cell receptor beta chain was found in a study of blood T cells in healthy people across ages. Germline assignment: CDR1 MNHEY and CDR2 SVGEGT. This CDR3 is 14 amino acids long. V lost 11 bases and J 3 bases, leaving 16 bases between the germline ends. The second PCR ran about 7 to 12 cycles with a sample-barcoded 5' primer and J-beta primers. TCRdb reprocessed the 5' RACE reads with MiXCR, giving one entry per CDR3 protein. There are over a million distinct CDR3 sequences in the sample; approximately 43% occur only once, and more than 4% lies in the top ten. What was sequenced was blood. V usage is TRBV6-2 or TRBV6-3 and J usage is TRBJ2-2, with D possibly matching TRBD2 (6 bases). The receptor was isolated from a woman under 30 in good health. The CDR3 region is CAVSGTLDTGELFF. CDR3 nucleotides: TGTGCCGTCTCCGGGACTTTAGACACCGGGGAGCTGTTTTTT.